A single sample gave rise to the 21 T cell receptor beta chains below, sequenced in a study of shared clonotypes between healthy human individuals. Only CD45RO-negative cells positively selected for CCR7 counted as naive CD8 cells, so terminally differentiated effector memory CD45RA+ cells were excluded. Only in-frame clones appear in the TCRdb table, and some are missing; sequencing was by immunoSEQ multiplex PCR. In the table there are about 2.2 million clones, over 85% of which are singletons. Specimen: naive CD8+ T cells from PBMCs. The receptors come from a man aged 18 to 29 in good health. Some clones in this sample may be carry-over from other donors' samples.

The chain is built from TRBV4-1 and TRBJ2-2, with TRBD2 matching over 10 bases. The CDR3 contains 17 residues. V lost 3 bases, J lost 5 bases, and 9 bases stayed unmatched. Looked up from germline, CDR1 is MGHRA and CDR2 is YSYEKL. CDR3 protein: CASSQTSGTSETGELFF. The CDR3 DNA reads as TGCGCCAGCAGCCAGACCTCCGGGACTAGCGAAACCGGGGAGCTGTTTTTT.

This rearrangement joins TRBV7-6 to TRBJ2-7; unclear D gene. The CDR3 has 12 residues. Germline V gene sequence: CDR1 SGHVS, CDR2 FNYEAQ. Trimming shortened V by 4 bases and J by 1 base, and 5 bases separated the two germline ends. As DNA, the CDR3 is TGTGCCAGCAGCTCCTCATCCTACGAGCAGTACTTC. Translation: CASSSSSYEQYF.

V is TRBV29-1 and J is TRBJ1-2, with 7 bases matching TRBD1. The V and J ends lost 7 bases and 8 bases, in that order; junction bases with no gene match: 7. The CDR3 has 11 amino acids. Germline V gives CDR1 SQVTM, CDR2 ANQGSEA. In nucleotides, the CDR3 is TGCAGCGCCGGGACAGCTGAAGGCTACACCTTC. This gives the protein CSAGTAEGYTF.

CDR3 bases: TGCAGCGTCCCCGATCCGGGACAGATCATTCAGGAGACCCAGTACTTC. It specifies CSVPDPGQIIQETQYF. This chain uses TRBV29-1 with TRBJ2-5; 7 bases are a match to TRBD1. The ends lost 6 bases at V and 5 bases at J; junction bases unmatched: 18. The CDR3 runs 16 residues. Germline V gives CDR1 SQVTM, CDR2 ANQGSEA.

The chain couples TRBV10-2 to TRBJ1-2, with D perhaps TRBD1 (5 bases). The length of the CDR3 is 17 residues. The germline V gene encodes CDR1 WSHSY and CDR2 SAAADI. Trimming left V 0 bases short and J 4 bases short, with 18 bases between. The CDR3 DNA follows: TGCGCCAGCAGTGAGTCTGGGGGGGTGAGGGCCTTCTATGGCTACACCTTC. The encoded protein is CASSESGGVRAFYGYTF.

This chain connects TRBV7-9 to TRBJ1-1, with D possibly matching TRBD1 (6 bases). CDR1 SEHNR and CDR2 FQNEAQ come from the germline V gene (reference sequence). The CDR3 runs 15 residues. V was trimmed by 4 bases and J by 4 bases, leaving 16 bases between them. CDR3 sequence: CASSSLGQKITEAFF. CDR3 coding DNA: TGTGCCAGCAGCTCTCTTGGACAGAAAATCACTGAAGCTTTCTTT.

The rearrangement uses TRBV13 and TRBJ2-3; TRBD2 is a possible D gene (5 bases). The CDR3 is 15 residues long. Germline CDR1 PRHDT, CDR2 FYEKMQ (reference sequence). With 8 bases removed from V and 4 bases from J, the gap between germline ends came to 19 bases. The CDR3 DNA reads TGTGCCAGCTGCCAAGCCAGCGGAGCTCCAGATACGCAGTATTTT. Translating gives CASCQASGAPDTQYF. The full variable domain, in which reference TRBV13 and TRBJ2-3 provide the parts outside the CDR3, is AAGVIQSPRHLIKEKRETATLKCYPIPRHDTVYWYQQGPGQDPQFLISFYEKMQSDKGSIPDRFSAQQFSDYHSELNMSSLELGDSALYFCASCQASGAPDTQYFGPGTRLTVL.

The chain links TRBV11-2 to TRBJ2-7; 8 bases are a match to TRBD1. CDR1 and CDR2 (germline): SGHAT, FQNNGV. Trimming cost V 5 bases and J 9 bases; bases outside gene matches: 6. CDR3 length: 12 amino acids. CDR3 in amino acids: CASSPGQGLQYF. The CDR3 coding sequence is TGTGCCAGCAGCCCTGGACAGGGCCTGCAGTACTTC.

The rearrangement uses TRBV10-3 and TRBJ2-7; a possible D gene is TRBD1 (6 bases). Germline CDR1 ENHRY, CDR2 SYGVKD. V dropped 5 bases and J dropped 2 bases, with 13 bases sitting between them. The CDR3 runs to 14 residues. The CDR3 DNA follows: TGTGCCATCAGTAGCCTGGACAGCCCCTACGAGCAGTACTTC. This gives the protein CAISSLDSPYEQYF.

A remark on this clone: Other DNA sequences in the same sample also yield this CDR3. This chain joins TRBV9 and TRBJ1-1; D is uncertain. Trimming took 0 bases from V and 2 from J, leaving 5 bases between them. CDR3 length: 13 residues. Germline V gene lookup returns CDR1 SGDLS and CDR2 YYNGEE. As DNA, the CDR3 is TGTGCCAGCAGCGTAGTGAGTAACACTGAAGCTTTCTTT. Protein: CASSVVSNTEAFF.

This chain connects TRBV27 to TRBJ1-6; possibly TRBD1 for D (5 bases). Germline CDR1 and CDR2: MNHEY and SMNVEV (reference sequence). The CDR3 sequence is 13 residues long. V was pared by 6 bases and J by 10 bases, with 13 bases between. The CDR3 loop reads CASSLVGGSPLHF. The CDR3 DNA reads as TGTGCCAGCAGCCTCGTTGGGGGATCACCCCTCCACTTT.

This chain connects TRBV27 to TRBJ1-2, with 9 bases that match TRBD1. Germline trimming cut 5 bases from V and 4 bases from J; bases unmatched to any gene: 8. The CDR3 is made up of 15 amino acids. The germline gives CDR1 MNHEY, CDR2 SMNVEV (reference sequence). CDR3 nucleotides: TGTGCCAGCAGTATAAACAGGGGGCTCGCCTATGGCTACACCTTC. This translates into CASSINRGLAYGYTF.

The J gene is TRBJ1-2, the V gene TRBV7-2; D not resolved. Germline values: CDR1 SGHTA, CDR2 FQGNSA. The CDR3 is made up of 13 amino acids. The V end was cut by 1 base, the J end by 4 bases, with 7 bases between. CDR3 sequence: CASSLEVFYGYTF. DNA for the CDR3: TGTGCCAGCAGCTTAGAAGTTTTCTATGGCTACACCTTC.

This clone was seen just once. V usage is TRBV28 and J usage is TRBJ2-7; 8 positions agree with TRBD1. In germline, CDR1 is MDHEN, CDR2 SYDVKM. This CDR3 contains 17 residues. J lost 0 bases, V lost 3 bases, and 10 bases had no gene match. The CDR3 nucleotides are TGTGCCAGCAGTTTTAAGCTCGGACAGGGAGACTCCTACGAGCAGTACTTC. Translating gives CASSFKLGQGDSYEQYF.

V usage is TRBV9 and J usage is TRBJ1-2, with D perhaps matching TRBD1 (6 bases). The CDR3 is 15 residues long. V was pared by 1 base and J by 4 bases, with 14 bases between. Germline V lookup: CDR1 SGDLS, CDR2 YYNGEE. The CDR3 bases are TGTGCCAGCAGCGTACTTACCGGGGGCGGCTATGGCTACACCTTC. Translation: CASSVLTGGGYGYTF.

The genes are TRBV6-6 and TRBJ2-1; D may match TRBD1 or TRBD2 (5 bases each). This CDR3 region has 12 residues. The germline V and J ends were trimmed by 6 bases and 9 bases, with 12 bases remaining between them. CDR1 MNHNY and CDR2 SVGAGI come from the germline V gene (reference sequence). CDR3 sequence: CASSHGAGEQFF. Here the CDR3 DNA reads TGTGCCAGCAGCCACGGGGCAGGTGAGCAGTTCTTC.

The sample holds one count of this clone. V gene TRBV4-2 combines with J gene TRBJ2-2; a possible D gene is TRBD1 (6 bases). Germline V gene sequence: CDR1 LGHNA, CDR2 YNFKEQ. With 4 bases removed from V and 1 base from J, the gap between germline ends came to 19 bases. The CDR3 runs to 18 residues. CDR3 in amino acids: CASSPTIRGLENTGELFF. CDR3 DNA sequence: TGTGCCAGCAGCCCGACAATCAGGGGTTTAGAGAACACCGGGGAGCTGTTTTTT.

The chain employs TRBV28 and TRBJ1-1; D is unresolved. V was pared by 5 bases and J by 0 bases, with 13 bases between. The germline V gene encodes CDR1 MDHEN and CDR2 SYDVKM. CDR3 size: 15 residues. The CDR3 protein is CASSVPSNMNTEAFF. Here the CDR3 DNA reads TGTGCCAGCAGTGTACCCAGCAACATGAACACTGAAGCTTTCTTT.

This chain's CDR3 is CASTPAGSNEQFF. CDR3 DNA: TGTGCCAGCACCCCAGCGGGGTCCAATGAGCAGTTCTTC. The rearrangement links TRBV2 to TRBJ2-1; 7 positions agree with TRBD2. Germline assignment: CDR1 SNHLY and CDR2 FYNNEI. The CDR3 covers 13 residues. V trimming: 7 bases; J trimming: 6 bases; junction bases outside the gene matches: 6.

Only one count was recorded for this clone. The V gene is TRBV19, the J gene TRBJ2-3; D remains unclear. The CDR3 runs to 10 residues. Germline V gene sequence: CDR1 LNHDA, CDR2 SQIVND (reference sequence). Between the trimmed V and J ends, which lost 7 bases and 5 bases, there was a span of 4 bases. In DNA form, the CDR3 reads TGTGCCAGTAATGGAGATACGCAGTATTTT. It yields the protein CASNGDTQYF.

For this clone: The sample contains more than one DNA sequence encoding this CDR3. The genes are TRBV7-9 and TRBJ1-2; D is ambiguous. Germline V gene data show CDR1 as SEHNR and CDR2 as FQNEAQ (reference sequence). CDR3 length: 14 amino acids. V lost 1 base to trimming and J lost 4 bases, with 10 bases between them. CDR3 residues: CASSLGTGIYGYTF. The CDR3 nucleotides read TGTGCCAGCAGCTTAGGGACCGGGATCTATGGCTACACCTTC.